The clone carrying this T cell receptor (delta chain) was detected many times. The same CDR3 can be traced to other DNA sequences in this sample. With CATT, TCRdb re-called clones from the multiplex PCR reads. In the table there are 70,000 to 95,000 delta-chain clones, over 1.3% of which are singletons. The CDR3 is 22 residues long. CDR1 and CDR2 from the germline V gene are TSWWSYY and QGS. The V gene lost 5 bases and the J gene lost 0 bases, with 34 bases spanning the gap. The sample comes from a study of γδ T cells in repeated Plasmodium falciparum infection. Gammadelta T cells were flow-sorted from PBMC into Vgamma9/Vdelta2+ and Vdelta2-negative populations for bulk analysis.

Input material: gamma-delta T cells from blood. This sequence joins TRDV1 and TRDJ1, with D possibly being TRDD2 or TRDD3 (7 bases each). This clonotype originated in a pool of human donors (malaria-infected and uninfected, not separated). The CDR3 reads CALGSQRPFLRPGGSYTDKLIF. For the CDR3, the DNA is TGTGCTCTTGGGTCTCAGAGACCATTCCTACGACCTGGGGGGTCTTACACCGATAAACTCATCTTT.